The present entry profiles one T cell receptor beta chain with its context. Under the authors' procedure: Cell counts per sample came from amplifying reference gene primers. Clones were sequenced by immunoSEQ multiplex PCR, and TCRdb holds only the in-frame ones, with some missing. Clone size and the V and J calls come from that table; the DNA yielded D and trimming. The sample includes fewer than 650,000 clones, 85% to 90% of them seen just once. Germline V gives CDR1 SGHNT, CDR2 YYREEE (reference sequence). V lost 4 bases, J lost 3 bases, and 19 bases lay in between. The CDR3 spans 16 residues. The data originate from a study of blood T cell repertoires in COVID-19. Study-wide context: In each case, the material was cDNA or gDNA derived from T cells, B-cell-depleted T cells, or PBMCs.

The source is a woman in her forties or fifties with COVID-19, enrolled during active disease. Sequenced material: peripheral blood. The V and J genes are TRBV5-4 and TRBJ1-1, with a possible D match to TRBD1 (5 bases). The CDR3 DNA sequence: TGTGCCAGCAGCCGCGCGTCAGGGAATCCGGACACTGAAGCTTTCTTT. It is translated as CASSRASGNPDTEAFF.